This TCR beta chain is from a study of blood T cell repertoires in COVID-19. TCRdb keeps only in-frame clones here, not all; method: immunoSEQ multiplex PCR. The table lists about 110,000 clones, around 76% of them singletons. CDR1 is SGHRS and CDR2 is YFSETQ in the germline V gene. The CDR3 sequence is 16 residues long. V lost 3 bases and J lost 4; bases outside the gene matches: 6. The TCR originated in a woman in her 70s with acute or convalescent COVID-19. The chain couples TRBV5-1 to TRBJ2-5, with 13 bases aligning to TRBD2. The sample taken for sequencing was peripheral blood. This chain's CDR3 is CASSSGLAGVGETQYF. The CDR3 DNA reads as TGCGCCAGCAGCTCAGGACTAGCGGGGGTTGGAGAGACCCAGTACTTC.